Only a few counts were recorded for the clone carrying this TCR beta chain. V was clipped by 0 bases and J by 5 bases, with 13 bases between them. There are 15 residues in the CDR3. Germline CDR1 and CDR2: SGHNT and YYREEE (reference sequence). The donors, all of them Caucasian adults, lived in Nashville, Tennessee. Among the unsorted PBMC samples, replicate PCRs used roughly 300 ng DNA, 25,000 to 35,000 T cell genomes. Unsorted PBMCs provided DNA that was sequenced on ten immunoSEQ deep assay plates. Clones were read by immunoSEQ multiplex PCR, and TCRdb kept only the in-frame ones, dropping some. The table has fewer than 550,000 clones, 60% to 80% seen once; the top ten hold approximately 12%. These data come from a study of shared clonotypes between healthy human individuals.

The source material was PBMCs. The sequence was obtained from a woman aged 40 to 50 in good health. Some clones in this sample may be carry-over from other donors' samples. V usage is TRBV5-4 and J usage is TRBJ2-3; D possibly uses TRBD1 or TRBD2 (6 bases each). CDR3 protein: CASSLGGGLGDTQYF. The DNA for the CDR3 is TGTGCCAGCAGCTTGGGTGGGGGGCTTGGAGATACGCAGTATTTT.